Described below is a single TCR beta chain sequence and its context. This receptor's antigen is unknown. Per-nucleotide qualities are absent, and no much larger clonotype sits a single base away. The sample originates from a study of cytomegalovirus exposure and HLA in healthy donors (dated by TCRdb to 2016 to 2017). As for the study more broadly: According to a later analysis, the approximately 120 validation repertoires were produced on the same platform as the 600 to 850 repertoires of the first cohort. The aim of the study was to test whether cataloging public T cell receptors could identify signatures of past pathogen exposure. In addition to the first cohort of approximately 670 subjects, a separate validation cohort of around 110 different subjects was used. To predict cytomegalovirus infection status, the study combined high-throughput TCR immunosequencing, statistical association of individual TCRs with disease status, and machine learning. Results the study describes overall, beyond this receptor: The classifier was reported to diagnose cytomegalovirus status with high specificity and sensitivity in both the original and validation cohorts. The validation cohort had no HLA typing available for a later analysis, so co-occurrence within that cohort was assessed over all 120 or so repertoires. According to the authors, the approach could potentially be generalized to other disease states and immunological phenotypes. Most TCR sequences were seen in very few donors, while some public TCRs were found in many individuals. The study gave a list of around 170 TCR beta chains associated with cytomegalovirus. A later analysis found that TCRs clustered in the first cohort also tended to co-occur in the 120 or so validation repertoires, with more than 90% of cluster scores above 0. In vitro tests confirmed that a few of the cytomegalovirus-associated TCR beta chains recognize cytomegalovirus antigens.

V gives up 10 bases and J gives up 7 bases, and the segment between their germline ends measures 13 bases. CDR1 and CDR2 are read off the germline V gene as ENHRY and SYGVKD. The CDR3 has 11 amino acids, counting the end cysteine and phenylalanine. The sequence is cut down to CDR3 DNA, 33 bases in frame from base 1. Separate from the approximately 670-subject first cohort, the validation cohort of roughly 130 subjects was the group to which the donors belonged. The library was obtained by the immunoSEQ multiplex PCR assay. Under the source paper's analysis protocol: A statistical classification framework was developed to diagnose cytomegalovirus status using the catalog of TCR beta chain sequences. TCRdb's version of the immuneACCESS table is confined to in-frame rearrangements and falls short of the full clone set. An unresolved V gene accounts for under half of the shortfall where checked; the remainder is of unknown origin. Clone size and the V and J calls come from that table; the DNA yielded D and trimming. The sample data list about 75,000 clones, and around four fifths of these were observed just once. The top ten clones comprise about 3% of the sample.

The receptor comes from a man aged 30 to 39 in good health and CMV-seronegative. The material sequenced was PBMCs. This sequence uses TRBV10-3 and TRBJ1-2; perhaps TRBD1 is the D gene, with 5 bases matching. The DNA sequence reads TGTGCCACGATCCAGGGTGCTGGCTACACCTTC. Its protein is CATIQGAGYTF.